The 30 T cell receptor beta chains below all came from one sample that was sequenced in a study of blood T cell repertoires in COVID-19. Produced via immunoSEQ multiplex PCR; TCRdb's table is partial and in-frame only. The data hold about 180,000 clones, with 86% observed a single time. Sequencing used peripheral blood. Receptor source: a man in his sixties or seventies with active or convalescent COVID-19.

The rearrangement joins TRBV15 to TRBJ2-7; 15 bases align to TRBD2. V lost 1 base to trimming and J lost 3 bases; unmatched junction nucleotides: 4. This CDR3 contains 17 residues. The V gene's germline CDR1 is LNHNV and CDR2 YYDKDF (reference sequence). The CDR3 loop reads CATSRGGTSGRYYEQYF. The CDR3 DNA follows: TGTGCCACCAGCAGAGGGGGGACTAGCGGGAGGTACTACGAGCAGTACTTC.

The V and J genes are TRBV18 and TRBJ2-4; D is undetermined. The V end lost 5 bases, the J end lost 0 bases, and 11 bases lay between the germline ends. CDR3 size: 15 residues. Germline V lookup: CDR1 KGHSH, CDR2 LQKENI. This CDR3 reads CASSVRQSAKNIQYF. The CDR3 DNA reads TGTGCCAGCTCAGTCCGCCAGTCAGCCAAAAACATTCAGTACTTC.

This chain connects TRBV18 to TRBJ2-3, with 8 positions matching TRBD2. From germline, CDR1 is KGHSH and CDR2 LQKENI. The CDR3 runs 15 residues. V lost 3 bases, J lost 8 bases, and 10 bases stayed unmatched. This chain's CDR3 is CASSPPGLDLGTQYF. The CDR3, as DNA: TGTGCCAGCTCACCTCCGGGACTAGACTTGGGTACGCAGTATTTT.

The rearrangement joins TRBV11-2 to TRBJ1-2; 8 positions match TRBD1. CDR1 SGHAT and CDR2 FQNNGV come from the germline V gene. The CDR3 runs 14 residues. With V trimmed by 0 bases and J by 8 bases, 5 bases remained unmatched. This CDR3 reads CASSLDLDRDGYTF. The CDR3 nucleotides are TGTGCCAGCAGCTTAGACCTGGACAGGGACGGCTACACCTTC.

CDR3: CASSAGQSQETQYF. The CDR3 bases are TGTGCCAGTAGCGCGGGACAGAGCCAAGAGACCCAGTACTTC. The chain combines TRBV19 with TRBJ2-5; perhaps TRBD1 as D (7 bases). The CDR3 has 14 amino acids. The V end was cut by 6 bases, the J end by 1 base, with 12 bases between. Germline V gives CDR1 LNHDA, CDR2 SQIVND (reference sequence).

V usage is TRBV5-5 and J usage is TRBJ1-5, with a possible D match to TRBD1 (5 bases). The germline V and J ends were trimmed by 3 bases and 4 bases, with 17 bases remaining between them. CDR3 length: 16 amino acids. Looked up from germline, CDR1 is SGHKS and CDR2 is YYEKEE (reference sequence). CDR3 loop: CASSSTRGSGNQPQHF. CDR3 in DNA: TGTGCCAGCAGCTCCACGCGGGGGTCAGGGAATCAGCCCCAGCATTTT.

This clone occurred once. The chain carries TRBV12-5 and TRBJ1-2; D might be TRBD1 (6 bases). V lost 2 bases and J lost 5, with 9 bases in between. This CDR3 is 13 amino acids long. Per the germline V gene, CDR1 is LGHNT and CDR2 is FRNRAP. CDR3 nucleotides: TGTGCTAGTGGTTTGCACAGGGCGTATGGCTACACCTTC. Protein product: CASGLHRAYGYTF. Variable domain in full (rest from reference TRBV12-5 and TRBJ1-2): DARVTQTPRHKVTEMGQEVTMRCQPILGHNTVFWYRQTMMQGLELLAYFRNRAPLDDSGMPKDRFSAEMPDATLATLKIQPSEPRDSAVYFCASGLHRAYGYTFGSGTRLTVV.

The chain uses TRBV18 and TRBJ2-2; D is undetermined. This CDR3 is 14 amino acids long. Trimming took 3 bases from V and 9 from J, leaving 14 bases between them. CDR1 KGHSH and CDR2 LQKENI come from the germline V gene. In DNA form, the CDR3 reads TGTGCCAGCTCACCTTCTGGGCCCGCGTGGGAGCTGTTTTTT. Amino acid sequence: CASSPSGPAWELFF.

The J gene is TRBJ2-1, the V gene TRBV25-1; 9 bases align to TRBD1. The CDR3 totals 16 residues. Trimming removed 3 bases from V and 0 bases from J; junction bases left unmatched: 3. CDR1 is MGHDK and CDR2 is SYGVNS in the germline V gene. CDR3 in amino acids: CASSDPGQGSYNEQFF. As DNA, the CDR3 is TGTGCCAGCAGTGACCCGGGACAGGGCTCCTACAATGAGCAGTTCTTC.

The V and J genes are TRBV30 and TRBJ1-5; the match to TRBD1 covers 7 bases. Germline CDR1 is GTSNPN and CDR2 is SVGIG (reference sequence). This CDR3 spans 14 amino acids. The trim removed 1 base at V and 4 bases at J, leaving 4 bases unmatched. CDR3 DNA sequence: TGTGCCTGGAGTGCGGGACAGAATAATCAGCCCCAGCATTTT. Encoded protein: CAWSAGQNNQPQHF.

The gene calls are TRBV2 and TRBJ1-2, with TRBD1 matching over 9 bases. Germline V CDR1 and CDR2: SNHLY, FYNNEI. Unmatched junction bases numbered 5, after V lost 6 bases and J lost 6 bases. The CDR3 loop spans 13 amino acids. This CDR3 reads CASRGQGIDGYTF. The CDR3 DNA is TGTGCCAGCAGGGGACAGGGAATCGATGGCTACACCTTC.

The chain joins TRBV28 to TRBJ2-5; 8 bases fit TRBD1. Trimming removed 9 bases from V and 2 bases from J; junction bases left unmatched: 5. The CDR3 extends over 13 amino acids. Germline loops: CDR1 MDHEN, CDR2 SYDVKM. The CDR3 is CASQGATQETQYF. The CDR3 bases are TGTGCCAGTCAGGGGGCGACTCAAGAGACCCAGTACTTC.

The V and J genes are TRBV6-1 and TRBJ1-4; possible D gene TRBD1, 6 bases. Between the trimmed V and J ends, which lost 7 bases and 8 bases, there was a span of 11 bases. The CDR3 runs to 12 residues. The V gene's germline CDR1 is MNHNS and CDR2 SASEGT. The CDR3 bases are TGTGCCAGCACCCTAGGACAGGAAAAACTGTTTTTT. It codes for CASTLGQEKLFF.

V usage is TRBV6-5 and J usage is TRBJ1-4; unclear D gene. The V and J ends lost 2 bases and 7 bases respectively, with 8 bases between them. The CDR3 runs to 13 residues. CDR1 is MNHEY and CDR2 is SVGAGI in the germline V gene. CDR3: CASSYDRGEKLFF. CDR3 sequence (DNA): TGTGCCAGCAGTTACGACCGGGGTGAAAAACTGTTTTTT.

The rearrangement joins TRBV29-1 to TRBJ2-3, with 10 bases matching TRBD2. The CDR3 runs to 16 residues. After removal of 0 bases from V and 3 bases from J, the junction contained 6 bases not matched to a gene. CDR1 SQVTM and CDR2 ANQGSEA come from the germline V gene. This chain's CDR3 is CSVEDRLAGVTDTQYF. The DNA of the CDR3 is TGCAGCGTTGAAGATAGGCTAGCGGGAGTAACAGATACGCAGTATTTT.

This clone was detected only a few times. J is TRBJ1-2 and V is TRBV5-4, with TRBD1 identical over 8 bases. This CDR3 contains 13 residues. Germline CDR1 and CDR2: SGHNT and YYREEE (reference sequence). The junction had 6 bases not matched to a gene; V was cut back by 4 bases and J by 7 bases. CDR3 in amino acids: CASSQTGESGYTF. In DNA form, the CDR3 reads TGTGCCAGCAGCCAGACAGGGGAGAGTGGCTACACCTTC.

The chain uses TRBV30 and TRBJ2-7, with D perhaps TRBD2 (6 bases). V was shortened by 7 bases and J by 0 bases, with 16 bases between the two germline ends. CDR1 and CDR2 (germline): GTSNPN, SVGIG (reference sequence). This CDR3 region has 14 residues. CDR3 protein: CASKLAGSSYEQYF. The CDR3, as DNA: TGTGCCTCGAAACTTGCGGGGAGCTCCTACGAGCAGTACTTC.

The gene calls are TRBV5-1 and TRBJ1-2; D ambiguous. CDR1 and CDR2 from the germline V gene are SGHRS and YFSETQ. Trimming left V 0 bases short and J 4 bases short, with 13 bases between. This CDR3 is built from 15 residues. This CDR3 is CASSLAPESTYGYTF. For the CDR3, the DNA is TGCGCCAGCAGCTTGGCCCCCGAGAGTACCTATGGCTACACCTTC.

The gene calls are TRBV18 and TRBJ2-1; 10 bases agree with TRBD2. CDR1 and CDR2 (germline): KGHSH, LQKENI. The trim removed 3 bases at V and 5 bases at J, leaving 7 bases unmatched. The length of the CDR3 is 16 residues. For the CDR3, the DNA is TGTGCCAGCTCACCGAGCGGGAGGGCTGGAGACAATGAGCAGTTCTTC. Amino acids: CASSPSGRAGDNEQFF.

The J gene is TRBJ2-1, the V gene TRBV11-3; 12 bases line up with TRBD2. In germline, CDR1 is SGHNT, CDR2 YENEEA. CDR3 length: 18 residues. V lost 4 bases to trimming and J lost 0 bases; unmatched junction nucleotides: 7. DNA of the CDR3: TGTGCCAGCAGCTCCCCGACTAGCGGGGGAAGCTCCTACAATGAGCAGTTCTTC. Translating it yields CASSSPTSGGSSYNEQFF.

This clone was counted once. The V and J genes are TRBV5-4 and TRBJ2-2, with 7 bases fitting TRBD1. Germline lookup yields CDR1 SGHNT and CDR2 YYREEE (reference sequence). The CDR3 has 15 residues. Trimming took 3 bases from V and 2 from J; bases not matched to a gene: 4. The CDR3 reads CASSSRDRNTGELFF. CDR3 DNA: TGTGCCAGCAGCTCTAGGGACAGAAACACCGGGGAGCTGTTTTTT.

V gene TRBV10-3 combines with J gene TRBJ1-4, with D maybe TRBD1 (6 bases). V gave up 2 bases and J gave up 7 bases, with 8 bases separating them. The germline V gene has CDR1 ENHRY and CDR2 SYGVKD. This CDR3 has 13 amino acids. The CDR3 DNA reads TGTGCCATCAGTGAGAGACAGGTTGAAAAACTGTTTTTT. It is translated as CAISERQVEKLFF.

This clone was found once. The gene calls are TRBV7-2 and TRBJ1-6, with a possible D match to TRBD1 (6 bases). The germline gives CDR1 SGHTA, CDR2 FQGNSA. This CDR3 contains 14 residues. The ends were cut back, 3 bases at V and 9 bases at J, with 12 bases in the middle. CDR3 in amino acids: CASSFGTSGSPLHF. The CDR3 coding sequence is TGTGCCAGCAGCTTCGGGACATCGGGTTCACCCCTCCACTTT.

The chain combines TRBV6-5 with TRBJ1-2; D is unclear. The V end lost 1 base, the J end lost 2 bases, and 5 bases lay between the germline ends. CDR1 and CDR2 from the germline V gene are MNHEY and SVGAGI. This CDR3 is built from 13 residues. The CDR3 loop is CASSYLQNYGYTF. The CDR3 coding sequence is TGTGCCAGCAGTTACTTACAGAACTATGGCTACACCTTC.

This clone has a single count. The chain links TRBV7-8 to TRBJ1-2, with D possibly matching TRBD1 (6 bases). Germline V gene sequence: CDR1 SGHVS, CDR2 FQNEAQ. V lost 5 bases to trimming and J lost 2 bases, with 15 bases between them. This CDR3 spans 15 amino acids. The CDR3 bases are TGTGCCAGCAGCCCAGATGCGACAGGCAACTATGGCTACACCTTC. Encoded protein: CASSPDATGNYGYTF.

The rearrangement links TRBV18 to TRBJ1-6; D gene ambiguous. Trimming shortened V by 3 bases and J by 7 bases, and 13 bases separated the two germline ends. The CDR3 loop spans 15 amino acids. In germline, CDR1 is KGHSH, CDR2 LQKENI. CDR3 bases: TGTGCCAGCTCACCTTCTGGGAGGCGGAATTCACCCCTCCACTTT. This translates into CASSPSGRRNSPLHF.

The CDR3 is CASSRDTSSGANVLTF. In DNA, the CDR3 is TGCGCCAGCAGCCGGGACACATCCTCTGGGGCCAACGTCCTGACTTTC. The chain has TRBV5-1 and TRBJ2-6; weak D call: TRBD1 (6 bases). V gave up 4 bases and J gave up 0 bases, with 11 bases separating them. Germline CDR1 and CDR2: SGHRS and YFSETQ. This CDR3 comprises 16 residues.

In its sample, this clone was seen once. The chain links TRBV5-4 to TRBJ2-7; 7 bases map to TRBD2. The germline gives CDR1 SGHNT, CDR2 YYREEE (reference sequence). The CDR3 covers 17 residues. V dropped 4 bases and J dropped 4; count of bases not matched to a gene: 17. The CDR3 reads CASSGEGRDYFGYEQYF. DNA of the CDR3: TGTGCCAGCAGCGGGGAGGGCAGGGACTACTTTGGTTACGAGCAGTACTTC. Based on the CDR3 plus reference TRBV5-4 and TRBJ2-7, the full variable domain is ETGVTQSPTHLIKTRGQQVTLRCSSQSGHNTVSWYQQALGQGPQFIFQYYREEENGRGNFPPRFSGLQFPNYSSELNVNALELDDSALYLCASSGEGRDYFGYEQYFGPGTRLTVT.

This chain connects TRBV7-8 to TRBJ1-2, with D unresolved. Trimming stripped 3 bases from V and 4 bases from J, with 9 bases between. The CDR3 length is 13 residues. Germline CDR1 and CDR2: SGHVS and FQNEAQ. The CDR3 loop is CASSFGQRYGYTF. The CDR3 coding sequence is TGTGCCAGCAGCTTTGGCCAGCGCTATGGCTACACCTTC.

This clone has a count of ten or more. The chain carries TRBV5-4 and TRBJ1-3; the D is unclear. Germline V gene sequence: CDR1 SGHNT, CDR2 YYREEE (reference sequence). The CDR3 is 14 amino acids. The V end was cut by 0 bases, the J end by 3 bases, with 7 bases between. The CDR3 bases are TGTGCCAGCAGCTTGGATTTCAGTGGAAACACCATATATTTT. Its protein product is CASSLDFSGNTIYF.